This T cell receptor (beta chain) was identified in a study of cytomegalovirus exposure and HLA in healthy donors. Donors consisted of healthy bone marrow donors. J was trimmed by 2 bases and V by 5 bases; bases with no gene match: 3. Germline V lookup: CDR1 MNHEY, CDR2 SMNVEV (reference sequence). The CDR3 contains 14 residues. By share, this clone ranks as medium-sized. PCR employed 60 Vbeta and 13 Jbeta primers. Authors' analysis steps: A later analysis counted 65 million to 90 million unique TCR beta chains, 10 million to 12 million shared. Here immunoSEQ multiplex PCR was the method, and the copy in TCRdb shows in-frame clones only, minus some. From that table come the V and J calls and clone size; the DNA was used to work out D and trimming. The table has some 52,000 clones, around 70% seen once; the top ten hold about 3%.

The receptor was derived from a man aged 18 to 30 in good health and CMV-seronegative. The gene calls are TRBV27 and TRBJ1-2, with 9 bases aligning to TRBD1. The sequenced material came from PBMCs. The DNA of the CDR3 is TGTGCCAGCAGTATACAGGGGGCGAACTATGGCTACACCTTC. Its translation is CASSIQGANYGYTF.